The clone carrying this TCR beta chain was detected a few times. The antigen remains unidentified. The data are from a study of response to subunit inactivated influenza vaccine. Study conclusions and caveats: Authors suggested each seasonal influenza vaccination recruits few new T cells.

TCRdb ran MiXCR on the RT-PCR reads and lists one entry per CDR3 protein. The data contain approximately 730,000 distinct CDR3 sequences, approximately 14% of them seen just once; the ten biggest clones take up roughly 6.4%. This CDR3 has 12 residues. Trimming removed 3 bases from V and 1 base from J, with 3 bases in between. Specimen: PBMCs from blood, collected approximately 15 days before vaccination. V usage is TRBV12-3 or TRBV12-4 and J usage is TRBJ1-1, with D unresolved. The source is a man in his forties or fifties who received an inactivated influenza vaccine. The CDR3 DNA is TGTGCCAGCAGTTTTAAGAACACTGAAGCTTTCTTT. It specifies CASSFKNTEAFF.